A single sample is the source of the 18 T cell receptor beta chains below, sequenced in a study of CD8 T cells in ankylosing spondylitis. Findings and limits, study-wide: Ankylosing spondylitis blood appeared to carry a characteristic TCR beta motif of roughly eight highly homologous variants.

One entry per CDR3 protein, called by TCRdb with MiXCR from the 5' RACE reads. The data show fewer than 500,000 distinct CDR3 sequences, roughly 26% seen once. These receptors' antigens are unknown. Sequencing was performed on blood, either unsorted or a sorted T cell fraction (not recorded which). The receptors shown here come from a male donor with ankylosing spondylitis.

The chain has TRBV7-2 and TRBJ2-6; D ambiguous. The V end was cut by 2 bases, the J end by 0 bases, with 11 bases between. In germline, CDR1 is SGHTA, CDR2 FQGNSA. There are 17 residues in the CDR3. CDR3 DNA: TGTGCCAGCAGCTTATTCAGACTGAGCTCTGGGGCCAACGTCCTGACTTTC. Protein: CASSLFRLSSGANVLTF.

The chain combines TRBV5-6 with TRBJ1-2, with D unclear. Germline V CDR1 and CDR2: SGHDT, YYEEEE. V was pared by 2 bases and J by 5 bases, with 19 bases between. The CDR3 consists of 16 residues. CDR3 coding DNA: TGTGCCAGCAGCTTTATCTCCCTAAGGACGGGTTATGGCTACACCTTC. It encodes CASSFISLRTGYGYTF.

The CDR3 nucleotides are TGTGCCTGGAGTGTACAGGGGTCCCAAGAGACCCAGTACTTC. This gives the protein CAWSVQGSQETQYF. V and J are TRBV30 and TRBJ2-5; 7 nucleotides agree with TRBD1. The junction had 2 bases not matched to a gene; V was cut back by 0 bases and J by 1 base. Germline loops: CDR1 GTSNPN, CDR2 SVGIG (reference sequence). There are 14 residues in the CDR3.

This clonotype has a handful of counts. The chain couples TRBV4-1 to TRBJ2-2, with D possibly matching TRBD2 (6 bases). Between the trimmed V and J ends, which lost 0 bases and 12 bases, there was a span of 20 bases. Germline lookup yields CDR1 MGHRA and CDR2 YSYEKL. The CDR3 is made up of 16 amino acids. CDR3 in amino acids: CASSQEVRDSSPKLFF. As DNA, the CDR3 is TGCGCCAGCAGCCAAGAAGTGAGGGACTCCTCTCCCAAGCTGTTTTTT.

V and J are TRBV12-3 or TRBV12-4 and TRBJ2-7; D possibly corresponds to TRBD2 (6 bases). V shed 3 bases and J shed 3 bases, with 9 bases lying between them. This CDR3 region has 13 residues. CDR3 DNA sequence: TGTGCCAGCAGTTTCGGGCGGGACTACGAGCAGTACGTC. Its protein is CASSFGRDYEQYV.

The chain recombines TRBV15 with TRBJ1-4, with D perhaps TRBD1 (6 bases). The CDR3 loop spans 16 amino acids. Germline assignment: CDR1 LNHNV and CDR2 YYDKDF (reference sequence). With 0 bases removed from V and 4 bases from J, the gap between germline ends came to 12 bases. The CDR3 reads CATSRDRVQGNEKLFF. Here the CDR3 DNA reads TGTGCCACCAGCAGAGATCGAGTACAGGGTAATGAAAAACTGTTTTTT.

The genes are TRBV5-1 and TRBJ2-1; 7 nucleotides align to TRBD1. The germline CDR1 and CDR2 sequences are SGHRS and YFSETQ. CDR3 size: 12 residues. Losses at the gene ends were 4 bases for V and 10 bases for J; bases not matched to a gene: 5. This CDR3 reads CASSQKGQEQFF. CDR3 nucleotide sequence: TGCGCCAGCAGCCAAAAGGGACAGGAGCAGTTCTTC.

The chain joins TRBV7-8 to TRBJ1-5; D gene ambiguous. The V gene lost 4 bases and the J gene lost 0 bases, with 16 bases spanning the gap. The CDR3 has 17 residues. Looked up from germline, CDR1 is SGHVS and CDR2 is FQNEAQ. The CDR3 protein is CASSSQTLGPSNQPQHF. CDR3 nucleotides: TGTGCCAGCAGCTCTCAGACATTAGGGCCTAGCAATCAGCCCCAGCATTTT.

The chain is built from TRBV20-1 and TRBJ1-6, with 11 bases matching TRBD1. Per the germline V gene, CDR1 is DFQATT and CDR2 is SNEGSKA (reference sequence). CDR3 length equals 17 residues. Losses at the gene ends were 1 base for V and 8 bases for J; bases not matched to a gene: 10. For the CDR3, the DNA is TGCAGTGCTAGAGGTATAGGGACAGGGGGATTGGATTCACCCCTCCACTTT. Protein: CSARGIGTGGLDSPLHF.

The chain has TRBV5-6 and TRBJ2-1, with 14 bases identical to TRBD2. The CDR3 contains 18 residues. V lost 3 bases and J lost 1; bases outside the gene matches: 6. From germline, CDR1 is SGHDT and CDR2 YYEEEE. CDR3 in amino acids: CASSSGLAGVRSYNEQFF. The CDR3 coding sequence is TGTGCCAGCAGCTCGGGACTAGCGGGAGTGAGGTCCTACAATGAGCAGTTCTTC.

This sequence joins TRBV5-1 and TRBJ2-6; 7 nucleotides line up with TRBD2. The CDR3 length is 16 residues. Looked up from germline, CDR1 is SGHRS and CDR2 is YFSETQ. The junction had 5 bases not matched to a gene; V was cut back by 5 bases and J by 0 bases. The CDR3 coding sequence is TGCGCCAGCAGGCTAGCGGTTAGCTCTGGGGCCAACGTCCTGACTTTC. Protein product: CASRLAVSSGANVLTF.

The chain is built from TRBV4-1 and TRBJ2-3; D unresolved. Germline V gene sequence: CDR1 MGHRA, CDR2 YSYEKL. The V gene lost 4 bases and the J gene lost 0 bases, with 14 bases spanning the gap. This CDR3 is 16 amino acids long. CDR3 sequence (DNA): TGCGCCAGCAGCCTCGATAACGGCGGCAGCACAGATACGCAGTATTTT. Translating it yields CASSLDNGGSTDTQYF.

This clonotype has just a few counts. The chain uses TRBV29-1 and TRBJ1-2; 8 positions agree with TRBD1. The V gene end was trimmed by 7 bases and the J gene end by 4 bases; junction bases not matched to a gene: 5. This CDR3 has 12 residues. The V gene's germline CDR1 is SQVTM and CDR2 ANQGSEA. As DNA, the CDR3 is TGCAGCGCGACAGGGGCTTCCTATGGCTACACCTTC. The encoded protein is CSATGASYGYTF.

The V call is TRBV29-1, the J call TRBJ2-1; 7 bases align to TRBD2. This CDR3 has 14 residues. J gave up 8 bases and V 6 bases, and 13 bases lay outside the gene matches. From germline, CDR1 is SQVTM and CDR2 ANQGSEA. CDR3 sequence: CSVIPGRARDEQFF. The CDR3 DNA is TGCAGCGTCATCCCTGGGAGGGCCCGGGATGAGCAGTTCTTC.

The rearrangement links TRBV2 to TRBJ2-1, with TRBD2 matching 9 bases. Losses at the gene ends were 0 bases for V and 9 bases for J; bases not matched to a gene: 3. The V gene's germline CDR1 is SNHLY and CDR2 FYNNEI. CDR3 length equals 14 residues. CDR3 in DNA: TGTGCCAGCAGTGAAGCGCCGCGGGGGGGTGAGCAGTTCTTC. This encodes CASSEAPRGGEQFF.

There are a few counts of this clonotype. The DNA of the CDR3 is TGTGCCAGCATCCGGACTAGCGGGAGCACAGATACGCAGTATTTT. The encoded protein is CASIRTSGSTDTQYF. This chain joins TRBV7-8 and TRBJ2-3, with 11 nucleotides matching TRBD2. The V and J ends lost 7 bases and 0 bases, in that order; junction bases with no gene match: 3. Looked up from germline, CDR1 is SGHVS and CDR2 is FQNEAQ. CDR3 size: 15 residues.

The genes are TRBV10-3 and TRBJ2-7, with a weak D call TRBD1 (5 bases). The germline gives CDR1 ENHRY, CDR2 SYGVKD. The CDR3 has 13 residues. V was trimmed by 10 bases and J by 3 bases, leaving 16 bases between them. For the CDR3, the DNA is TGTGCCACCATAACGACAGACTGCTACGAGCAGTACGTC. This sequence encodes CATITTDCYEQYV.

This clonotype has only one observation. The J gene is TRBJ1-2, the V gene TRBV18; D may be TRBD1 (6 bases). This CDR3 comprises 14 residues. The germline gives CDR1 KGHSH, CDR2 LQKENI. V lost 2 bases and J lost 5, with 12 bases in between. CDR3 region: CASSPSGDGYGYTF. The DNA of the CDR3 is TGTGCCAGCTCACCATCAGGGGATGGGTATGGCTACACCTTC.